This T cell receptor (beta chain) was documented in a study of blood T cell repertoires in COVID-19 (dated by TCRdb to 2018 to 2021). Regarding the study in general: The collaborator samples originated in the United States, Italy and Spain and spanned the acute and convalescent phases of COVID-19. The material from the prospective study consisted of cDNA or gDNA derived from T cells, B-cell-depleted T cells, or PBMCs. Deeply sampled blood TCRbeta repertoires from subjects exposed to, actively infected with, or recovered from COVID-19 were included in the dataset. The repertoires were made available in a free public database intended to serve as a resource for research on the immune response to SARS-CoV-2. The samples were drawn from two sources: the first 160 participants of the ongoing ImmuneRACE study, and about 1,300 subjects contributed by 6 global collaborators. A de-identified subject ID, COVID-19 status, age in years and sex were almost always included in the sample metadata. Where HLA class I and class II types were available, the types were taken from metadata supplied by the sample provider, not from assay-based typing. Results and caveats for the whole study, not just this receptor: Clinical and demographic metadata were provided uncurated, with the amount varying by source and participant.

This clone was observed once. Its antigen remains unidentified. No much larger clone is present one base from it, and per-base qualities are unavailable. The CDR3 has 15 amino acids, counting the end cysteine and phenylalanine. Of the read, only the CDR3 DNA is kept; its 45 bases are in frame from base 1. Reading the germline V gene (reference sequence) gives CDR1 GTSNPN and CDR2 SVGIG. The V end loses 0 bases and the J end loses 0 bases, and a stretch of 9 bases separates them. The immunoSEQ Assay, a bias-controlled multiplex PCR, was used to amplify TCRbeta CDR3 regions from genomic DNA. The published analysis was carried out like this. Within the assay, amplification of reference gene primers was used to estimate how many nucleated cells each sample contained. Sequence reads were collapsed and filtered to measure the absolute abundance of every unique TCRbeta CDR3 rearrangement. For each sample, productive Simpson clonality was calculated as the square root of Simpson's diversity index over productive rearrangements. TCRdb took over this immuneACCESS table, retaining in-frame rearrangements with V and J assigned. Such tables are incomplete; in checked studies, under half of the missing clones stem from an unresolved V gene, and the remainder is unexplained. V, J and clone size reflect that table, while D and trimming were determined from the DNA. The sample profile shows under 200,000 clones; more than 85% of them were found once. Roughly 0.95% of the sample is taken by the ten largest.

The collaborating institutions used their own protocols to collect whole blood in K2EDTA tubes. For TCRbeta analysis, collaborators shipped samples as frozen whole blood, isolated PBMCs, or DNA extracted from either of those sample types. This TCR was recovered from a man younger than 35 with acute or convalescent COVID-19. The sequencing input was peripheral blood. The chain uses TRBV30 and TRBJ1-3; no D gene call is confident. The DNA reads TGTGCCTGGAGTGTAAGCCAGGTCTCTGGAAACACCATATATTTT. Its protein reads: CAWSVSQVSGNTIYF.